This TCR beta chain was documented in a study of cytomegalovirus exposure and HLA in healthy donors. Study observations and caveats: Donors were assumed by presence/absence analyses to have roughly uniform sequencing depth. Per a later analysis, 15,000 to 20,000 TCR beta sequences showed association with HLA alleles at 0.05 false discovery rate. Most subjects had HLA-A and HLA-B alleles reportedly predicted accurately by TCR beta sequences.

With regard to this clone: Its specificity is unknown.

V was clipped by 8 bases and J by 6 bases; unmatched bases: 1. The germline CDR1 and CDR2 sequences are ENHRY and SYGVKD. The CDR3 loop spans 13 amino acids. The PCR ran on 60 Vbeta and 13 Jbeta primers. Measured with immunoSEQ multiplex PCR; TCRdb has only the in-frame clones, and not every one. This sample has more than 140,000 clones, with 55% to 70% found just once. Unrecorded immune exposure was likely among donors, who were nominally healthy when sampled. Sequenced sample: PBMCs. The sequence was obtained from a young woman in good health and CMV-seropositive. J is TRBJ2-1 and V is TRBV10-3, with TRBD2 matching 13 bases. The CDR3 is CAIGLAGANEQFF. CDR3 sequence (DNA): TGTGCCATCGGACTAGCGGGAGCCAATGAGCAGTTCTTC.